Reported below is one T cell receptor beta chain. The entry originates in a study of blood T cell repertoires in COVID-19. Study summary: The United States, Italy and Spain provided the acute and convalescent COVID-19 samples. PBMCs, B-cell-depleted T cells, or T cells provided the cDNA or gDNA that made up the material.

In the authors' methods: Scientists estimated how many nucleated cells there were by amplifying reference gene primers. Method: immunoSEQ multiplex PCR; TCRdb's copy keeps in-frame clones and lacks some. The V and J calls and clone size are taken from that table; D and trimming were inferred from the DNA. The table records hundreds of thousands of clones, roughly 80% of them present only once. The sample taken for sequencing was peripheral blood. This receptor was taken from an older woman with acute or convalescent COVID-19.

The chain's CDR3 is CASSLKPHSMNTEAFF. The DNA for the CDR3 is TGTGCCAGTAGTCTCAAACCACATAGCATGAACACTGAAGCTTTCTTT. V usage is TRBV19 and J usage is TRBJ1-1; D gene unclear. Germline V gene sequence: CDR1 LNHDA, CDR2 SQIVND (reference sequence). The CDR3 spans 16 residues. V dropped 5 bases and J dropped 0 bases, with 16 bases sitting between them.